One and the same sample provided the 8 T cell receptor beta chains below, sequenced in a study of PD-1 blockade in classical Hodgkin lymphoma. The patients all showed relapse after autologous stem cell transplantation, while their brentuximab vedotin exposure varied. Produced via immunoSEQ multiplex PCR; TCRdb's table is partial and in-frame only. The data contain 30,000 to 45,000 clones, roughly 88% of them singletons. The sample was peripheral blood mononuclear cells (PBMCs), taken before the second cycle of nivolumab. Source of these receptors: a human donor with classical Hodgkin lymphoma.

The chain links TRBV29-1 to TRBJ2-1; 9 bases are a match to TRBD2. The trim removed 6 bases at V and 7 bases at J, leaving 7 bases unmatched. The germline V gene encodes CDR1 SQVTM and CDR2 ANQGSEA. The CDR3 runs 13 residues. CDR3 in amino acids: CSVNSGSWNEQFF. For the CDR3, the DNA is TGCAGCGTAAATAGCGGGAGTTGGAATGAGCAGTTCTTC.

This chain uses TRBV27 with TRBJ2-5; the D is unclear. The J call may be mistaken, given a closer DNA end match to TRBJ2-7. CDR1 is MNHEY, CDR2 SMNVEV, per germline (reference sequence). This CDR3 has 14 residues. The CDR3 nucleotides read TGTGCCAGCAGTTTTGGTGCTAGTTCCTACGAGCAGTACTTC. Protein: CASSFGASSYEQYF.

The chain couples TRBV18 to TRBJ2-5; D perhaps matches TRBD2 (5 bases). V lost 6 bases and J 5 bases, leaving 13 bases between the germline ends. The CDR3 length is 13 residues. Germline V gene sequence: CDR1 KGHSH, CDR2 LQKENI. CDR3 residues: CASSPGMGETQYF. In nucleotides, the CDR3 is TGTGCCAGCTCGCCCGGGATGGGGGAGACCCAGTACTTC.

The chain links TRBV19 to TRBJ1-4; TRBD1 agrees at 7 bases. From germline, CDR1 is LNHDA and CDR2 SQIVND (reference sequence). The CDR3 has 14 residues. V was pared by 7 bases and J by 10 bases, with 12 bases of the junction left unmatched. This chain's CDR3 is CASKSPRDSSKLFF. The CDR3 nucleotides read TGTGCCAGTAAGTCTCCTCGGGACAGCTCAAAACTGTTTTTT.

The V call is TRBV6-1, the J call TRBJ2-5, with unresolved D. The J call is uncertain, as TRBJ2-7 better fits the DNA end. CDR1 MNHNS and CDR2 SASEGT come from the germline V gene. This CDR3 spans 14 amino acids. CDR3 coding DNA: TGTGCCAGCAGTGAATTTTTTACGGCCTACGAGCAGTACTTC. This sequence encodes CASSEFFTAYEQYF.

This clone is a singleton in its sample. The chain carries TRBV5-5 and TRBJ2-1, with 7 bases matching TRBD1. CDR3 length: 17 amino acids. From germline, CDR1 is SGHKS and CDR2 YYEKEE (reference sequence). V shed 4 bases and J 8 bases; nucleotides not matched to a gene: 18. For the CDR3, the DNA is TGTGCCAGCAGCGATTCAGCGCCGGGACAGCTTCTTGATGAGCAGTTCTTC. It is translated as CASSDSAPGQLLDEQFF.

The chain combines TRBV5-1 with TRBJ1-2, with D unresolved. This CDR3 spans 13 amino acids. CDR1 is SGHRS, CDR2 YFSETQ, per germline. Trimming removed 4 bases from V and 2 bases from J, with 9 bases in between. CDR3 amino acids: CASSEDGNYGYTF. DNA for the CDR3: TGCGCCAGCAGCGAGGACGGGAACTATGGCTACACCTTC. The complete variable domain, with remaining parts taken from reference TRBV5-1 and TRBJ1-2, reads KAGVTQTPRYLIKTRGQQVTLSCSPISGHRSVSWYQQTPGQGLQFLFEYFSETQRNKGNFPGRFSGRQFSNSRSEMNVSTLELGDSALYLCASSEDGNYGYTFGSGTRLTVV.

The chain recombines TRBV4-1 with TRBJ1-2; possible D gene TRBD1, 6 bases. Per the germline V gene, CDR1 is MGHRA and CDR2 is YSYEKL. V shed 0 bases and J shed 10 bases, with 15 bases lying between them. This CDR3 is 14 amino acids long. The CDR3 sequence: CASSQERDIGVYTF. The CDR3 DNA is TGCGCCAGCAGCCAAGAGAGGGACATAGGTGTCTACACCTTC.